Reported below is one TCR beta chain. The sample originates from a study of blood T cell repertoires in COVID-19. Study information: T cells, B-cell-depleted T cells, or PBMCs provided the cDNA or gDNA that served as material.

Trimming cost V 5 bases and J 1 base; bases outside gene matches: 7. CDR1 is SGHVS, CDR2 FNYEAQ, per germline. CDR3 length: 16 residues. Under the authors' procedure: Amplification of reference gene primers was used by the study to estimate nucleated cell counts. The protocol was immunoSEQ multiplex PCR, while the TCRdb copy is restricted to in-frame clones and leaves out a portion. That table gives V, J and clone size, and the DNA gave D and trimming. The sample shows about 100,000 clones, approximately 92% of them seen only once. The chain has TRBV7-6 and TRBJ2-1; 8 bases are shared with TRBD2. The sample taken for sequencing was peripheral blood. This TCR derives from a man in his sixties or seventies with acute or convalescent COVID-19. In DNA form, the CDR3 reads TGTGCCAGCAGCCCAGGGACTAGTAGTTCCTACAATGAGCAGTTCTTC. Translated: CASSPGTSSSYNEQFF. The variable domain in full, completed from reference TRBV7-6 and TRBJ2-1, reads GAGVSQSPRYKVTKRGQDVALRCDPISGHVSLYWYRQALGQGPEFLTYFNYEAQQDKSGLPNDRFSAERPEGSISTLTIQRTEQRDSAMYRCASSPGTSSSYNEQFFGPGTRLTVL.